The present entry profiles one T cell receptor beta chain with its context. Its antigen remains unknown. Unsorted PBMC DNA underwent sequencing on ten immunoSEQ deep assay plates. Profiling relied on immunoSEQ multiplex PCR, and the TCRdb table lists in-frame clones only, not all of them. This sample has around 500,000 clones, with 70% to 80% found just once. Trimming shortened V by 6 bases and J by 0 bases, and 11 bases separated the two germline ends. CDR3 length equals 14 residues. Germline V gives CDR1 SGHRS, CDR2 YFSETQ. The data belong to a study of shared clonotypes between healthy human individuals. Regarding the study as a whole: The study drew on few donors, limiting represented genetic and exposure-history diversity.

Recent acute infections and vaccinations were absent in the healthy HIV-negative adult donors. This sequence was found in a woman aged 35 to 49 in good health. Some clones in this sample may be carry-over from other donors' samples. Sequences were obtained from PBMCs. The chain uses TRBV5-1 and TRBJ2-3; unclear D gene. CDR3 loop: CASKGGTSTDTQYF. The CDR3 region has the DNA TGCGCCAGCAAGGGTGGTACTAGCACAGATACGCAGTATTTT.